What follows are 24 T cell receptor beta chains derived from one specimen sequenced in a study of blood T cell repertoires in COVID-19. The data were produced by immunoSEQ multiplex PCR, yet TCRdb's version contains in-frame clones alone and is incomplete. Here the sample spans around 250,000 clones, approximately 87% being singletons. Sequencing input: peripheral blood. These receptors were collected from a man in his sixties who had recovered from COVID-19.

The V call is TRBV30, the J call TRBJ1-1; D is uncertain. This CDR3 comprises 11 residues. V lost 3 bases and J 4 bases, leaving 6 bases between the germline ends. The V gene's germline CDR1 is GTSNPN and CDR2 SVGIG (reference sequence). The CDR3 spells CAWRYSTEAFF. CDR3 in DNA: TGTGCCTGGAGGTATAGCACTGAAGCTTTCTTT.

This chain uses TRBV6-1 with TRBJ2-1; D remains ambiguous. Germline-derived CDR1 and CDR2 are MNHNS and SASEGT. The CDR3 totals 15 residues. V was clipped by 3 bases and J by 4 bases, with 13 bases between them. This CDR3 is CASSDETGEYNEQFF. In nucleotides, the CDR3 is TGTGCCAGCAGTGATGAGACTGGAGAGTACAATGAGCAGTTCTTC.

This rearrangement joins TRBV27 to TRBJ2-7; 10 positions match TRBD1. The CDR3 consists of 15 residues. Germline V lookup: CDR1 MNHEY, CDR2 SMNVEV (reference sequence). After removal of 5 bases from V and 2 bases from J, the junction contained 6 bases not matched to a gene. CDR3: CASSVGTGVAYEQYF. CDR3 DNA: TGTGCCAGCAGTGTCGGGACAGGGGTGGCCTACGAGCAGTACTTC.

The V gene is TRBV29-1, the J gene TRBJ2-7, with 10 bases that match TRBD1. The length of the CDR3 is 13 residues. The germline gives CDR1 SQVTM, CDR2 ANQGSEA. Losses at the gene ends were 7 bases for V and 6 bases for J; bases not matched to a gene: 9. The CDR3 DNA is TGCAGCGCCTCTGGGACAGGGGAGGGCGAGCAGTACTTC. Residues: CSASGTGEGEQYF.

This clone has just a few counts. This rearrangement joins TRBV21-1 to TRBJ1-4; the table calls TRBD1, which could not be checked here. TRBV21-1 is tagged as a pseudogene. This CDR3 region has 15 residues. CDR3 in amino acids: CASSKWDSPNEKLFF. The CDR3 DNA reads as TGTGCCAGCAGCAAATGGGACAGTCCTAATGAAAAACTGTTTTTT.

J is TRBJ2-6 and V is TRBV3-1 (or the pseudogene TRBV3-2); TRBD1 might be the D (5 bases). Trimming removed 3 bases from V and 0 bases from J, with 18 bases in between. Germline V gives CDR1 LGHDT, CDR2 YNNKEL (reference sequence). The CDR3 runs 19 residues. The CDR3 sequence is CASSHEGKGLVSGANVLTF. CDR3 bases: TGTGCCAGCAGCCACGAAGGGAAGGGGTTGGTCTCTGGGGCCAACGTCCTGACTTTC.

V gene TRBV11-2 combines with J gene TRBJ2-2; 7 bases are a match to TRBD2. CDR3 length equals 15 residues. The germline V gene encodes CDR1 SGHAT and CDR2 FQNNGV. V shed 6 bases and J 7 bases; nucleotides not matched to a gene: 11. CDR3 sequence (DNA): TGTGCCAGCAGTTCCGGGGCGGGAGCCATCGGGGAGCTGTTTTTT. Translated, it gives CASSSGAGAIGELFF. The full variable domain, rest sourced from reference TRBV11-2 and TRBJ2-2, is EAGVAQSPRYKIIEKRQSVAFWCNPISGHATLYWYQQILGQGPKLLIQFQNNGVVDDSQLPKDRFSAERLKGVDSTLKIQPAKLEDSAVYLCASSSGAGAIGELFFGEGSRLTVL.

This sequence joins TRBV5-1 and TRBJ1-1; maybe TRBD1 (5 bases). This CDR3 comprises 16 residues. Germline V gene lookup returns CDR1 SGHRS and CDR2 YFSETQ. V dropped 4 bases and J dropped 1 base, with 17 bases sitting between them. DNA for the CDR3: TGCGCCAGCAGCCCTTTGGGGCGCCTGGAGAACACTGAAGCTTTCTTT. It specifies CASSPLGRLENTEAFF.

This chain uses TRBV6-1 with TRBJ1-3; 10 positions agree with TRBD1. The CDR3 is 16 amino acids. Trimming cost V 0 bases and J 4 bases; bases outside gene matches: 3. Per the germline V gene, CDR1 is MNHNS and CDR2 is SASEGT. The CDR3 loop reads CASSEAGQGSGNTIYF. DNA of the CDR3: TGTGCCAGCAGTGAAGCGGGACAGGGGTCCGGAAACACCATATATTTT.

The chain has TRBV7-6 and TRBJ2-7, with 10 bases aligning to TRBD1. V shed 4 bases, J shed 8 bases, and the junction held 11 bases outside the gene matches. CDR1 and CDR2 from the germline V gene are SGHVS and FNYEAQ. The CDR3 spans 15 residues. CDR3 nucleotide sequence: TGTGCCAGCAGCTCAGCCGGGACAGGGGACAGGAAGCAGTACTTC. Protein product: CASSSAGTGDRKQYF.

The V gene is TRBV27, the J gene TRBJ2-5; 7 nucleotides agree with TRBD1. In germline, CDR1 is MNHEY, CDR2 SMNVEV (reference sequence). The CDR3 runs to 15 residues. Losses at the gene ends were 6 bases for V and 4 bases for J; bases not matched to a gene: 11. CDR3 DNA: TGTGCCAGCAGGAGGGGGTGGCAGGGGGTAGAGACCCAGTACTTC. It translates to CASRRGWQGVETQYF.

The chain is built from TRBV19 and TRBJ2-5, with 9 bases that match TRBD2. After removal of 6 bases from V and 4 bases from J, the junction contained 12 bases not matched to a gene. From germline, CDR1 is LNHDA and CDR2 SQIVND (reference sequence). This CDR3 is 16 amino acids long. CDR3 sequence reads: CASSGGSGRLGETQYF. In nucleotides, the CDR3 is TGTGCCAGTAGCGGAGGTAGCGGGAGACTGGGAGAGACCCAGTACTTC. Supplemented by reference TRBV19 and TRBJ2-5, the full variable domain reads DGGITQSPKYLFRKEGQNVTLSCEQNLNHDAMYWYRQDPGQGLRLIYYSQIVNDFQKGDIAEGYSVSREKKESFPLTVTSAQKNPTAFYLCASSGGSGRLGETQYFGPGTRLLVL.

This clone was seen a few times. In the same sample, other DNA sequences code for this CDR3. The chain employs TRBV6-6 and TRBJ1-1; D is uncertain. The CDR3 length is 13 residues. Germline V gives CDR1 MNHNY, CDR2 SVGAGI (reference sequence). The V end was cut by 0 bases, the J end by 5 bases, with 7 bases between. CDR3 bases: TGTGCCAGCAGTTACTCAGGAGTAACTGAAGCTTTCTTT. This sequence encodes CASSYSGVTEAFF.

The chain carries TRBV7-2 and TRBJ2-5; 7 bases match TRBD1. Germline V gene sequence: CDR1 SGHTA, CDR2 FQGNSA. The CDR3 has 14 residues. V was pared by 4 bases and J by 3 bases, with 5 bases of the junction left unmatched. CDR3 residues: CASSSLTGKETQYF. The DNA of the CDR3 is TGTGCCAGCAGCTCACTGACAGGGAAAGAGACCCAGTACTTC. Combining the CDR3 with reference TRBV7-2 and TRBJ2-5 gives the whole variable domain GAGVSQSPSNKVTEKGKDVELRCDPISGHTALYWYRQSLGQGLEFLIYFQGNSAPDKSGLPSDRFSAERTGGSVSTLTIQRTQQEDSAVYLCASSSLTGKETQYFGPGTRLLVL.

This clone was detected once. The chain couples TRBV7-2 to TRBJ2-3, with 10 bases fitting TRBD2. Germline V CDR1 and CDR2: SGHTA, FQGNSA. V lost 4 bases and J lost 1; bases outside the gene matches: 8. The CDR3 covers 17 residues. Here the CDR3 DNA reads TGTGCCAGCAGCTCGGAAGCGGGGGGGCATCGCACAGATACGCAGTATTTT. The encoded protein is CASSSEAGGHRTDTQYF.

Note on this clone: The junction shows a germline mismatch at one end, possibly a read error. This chain uses TRBV7-7 with TRBJ1-5; perhaps TRBD1 as D (5 bases). Germline V gene data show CDR1 as SSHAT and CDR2 as FNYEAQ (reference sequence). The CDR3 sequence is 15 residues long. The CDR3 reads CASNNKGRGNQPQHF. The DNA of the CDR3 is TGTGCTAGCAACAATAAGGGACGGGGGAATCAGCCCCAGCATTTT.

The chain carries TRBV21-1 and TRBJ2-3; the tabulated D call, TRBD2, remains unverified against the DNA. TRBV21-1 is marked as a pseudogene. This CDR3 contains 15 residues. CDR3 loop: CASSREVVETDTQYF. DNA of the CDR3: TGTGCCAGCAGCAGGGAGGTAGTAGAAACAGATACGCAGTATTTT.

The V call is TRBV5-5, the J call TRBJ2-3; TRBD1 matches 9 bases. The CDR3 is made up of 16 amino acids. Germline CDR1 and CDR2: SGHKS and YYEKEE (reference sequence). V lost 4 bases and J lost 0; bases outside the gene matches: 6. The CDR3 sequence is CASSIHGQGSTDTQYF. In nucleotides, the CDR3 is TGTGCCAGCAGCATCCACGGACAGGGGAGCACAGATACGCAGTATTTT.

The count of this clone is one. This chain connects TRBV20-1 to TRBJ2-7, with TRBD2 identical over 7 bases. The V and J ends lost 3 bases and 5 bases, in that order; junction bases with no gene match: 1. This CDR3 has 11 residues. The germline CDR1 and CDR2 sequences are DFQATT and SNEGSKA (reference sequence). As DNA, the CDR3 is TGCAGTGCTAGGGGAGGGAACGAGCAGTACTTC. The encoded protein is CSARGGNEQYF.

This clone was picked up a small number of times. The chain has TRBV3-1 (or the pseudogene TRBV3-2) and TRBJ2-5; 7 nucleotides agree with TRBD2. The V gene end was trimmed by 1 base and the J gene end by 4 bases; junction bases not matched to a gene: 12. Germline CDR1 reads LGHDT; CDR2 reads YNNKEL (reference sequence). There are 17 residues in the CDR3. The CDR3 loop reads CASSQVPGASGRETQYF. The CDR3, as DNA: TGTGCCAGCAGCCAAGTGCCTGGGGCTAGCGGAAGAGAGACCCAGTACTTC.

V is TRBV18 and J is TRBJ2-7; 10 bases match TRBD1. The CDR3 contains 22 residues. CDR1 is KGHSH and CDR2 is LQKENI in the germline V gene. The junction had 23 bases not matched to a gene; V was cut back by 3 bases and J by 0 bases. CDR3 amino acids: CASSPAFTWDRGLSSSSYEQYF. The CDR3 DNA reads as TGTGCCAGCTCACCGGCCTTTACCTGGGACAGGGGCCTTTCTTCAAGCTCCTACGAGCAGTACTTC.

This clone was detected once. The rearrangement uses TRBV19 and TRBJ1-5; tentatively, D is TRBD1 (6 bases). The germline V gene encodes CDR1 LNHDA and CDR2 SQIVND (reference sequence). This CDR3 comprises 14 residues. Trimming stripped 5 bases from V and 1 base from J, with 9 bases between. CDR3 amino acids: CASSPRGSNQPQHF. In nucleotides, the CDR3 is TGTGCCAGTAGTCCAAGGGGGAGCAATCAGCCCCAGCATTTT. Combining the CDR3 with reference TRBV19 and TRBJ1-5 gives the whole variable domain DGGITQSPKYLFRKEGQNVTLSCEQNLNHDAMYWYRQDPGQGLRLIYYSQIVNDFQKGDIAEGYSVSREKKESFPLTVTSAQKNPTAFYLCASSPRGSNQPQHFGDGTRLSIL.

This clone turned up a few times. This rearrangement joins TRBV30 to TRBJ2-2, with D perhaps TRBD1 (6 bases). Germline V gene data show CDR1 as GTSNPN and CDR2 as SVGIG (reference sequence). The CDR3 totals 14 residues. Between the trimmed V and J ends, which lost 2 bases and 5 bases, there was a span of 12 bases. CDR3 residues: CAWSYGGQTGELFF. In DNA form, the CDR3 reads TGTGCCTGGAGTTATGGCGGACAGACCGGGGAGCTGTTTTTT.

This rearrangement joins TRBV2 to TRBJ2-5; 9 bases are shared with TRBD2. The CDR3 runs to 13 residues. Trimming removed 7 bases from V and 5 bases from J; junction bases left unmatched: 5. CDR1 and CDR2 from the germline V gene are SNHLY and FYNNEI. CDR3 nucleotides: TGTGCCAGCACCGCTAGCGGGGAGGAGACCCAGTACTTC. This gives the protein CASTASGEETQYF.